The rows below give T cell receptor beta chains drawn from one sample of a study of CD8 T cells in Susac syndrome. TCRdb passed the immunoSEQ multiplex PCR reads through MiXCR, listing each CDR3 protein once. Here the sample spans 150,000 to 180,000 distinct CDR3 sequences, 95% to 96% being singletons. Sequenced input: CD8+ T cells from PBMCs. The receptors derive from a human donor with multiple sclerosis. Both conserved end residues are part of each CDR3. The D gene is left open where the match is weak. Expanded clones get a size class; other rows say once, few or many, or leave the size out.

clone_size	v_call	j_call	d_call	cdr3_aa	cdr3_nt
.	TRBV20-1	TRBJ2-3	.	CSASRALQTGTQYF	TGCAGTGCTTCCCGGGCCTTGCAGACAGGAACGCAGTATTTT
.	TRBV14	TRBJ1-2	.	CASSQATDYGYTF	TGTGCCAGCAGCCAGGCCACAGACTATGGCTACACCTTC
.	TRBV11-2	TRBJ1-2	TRBD1	CASSAGAGGDYGYTF	TGTGCCAGCAGTGCCGGGGCAGGGGGTGACTATGGCTACACCTTC
.	TRBV7-2	TRBJ2-5	TRBD1	CASSLLGGPYQETQYF	TGTGCCAGCAGCTTACTAGGGGGCCCGTACCAAGAGACCCAGTACTTC
.	TRBV29-1	TRBJ2-1	TRBD1	CSVEGTGIAYNEQFF	TGCAGCGTTGAGGGGACAGGGATTGCCTACAATGAGCAGTTCTTC
.	TRBV3-1	TRBJ1-1	.	CASSRGSATEAFF	TGTGCCAGCAGCCGAGGGAGCGCCACTGAAGCTTTCTTT
.	TRBV6-5	TRBJ1-1	.	CASSYSRTNTEAFF	TGTGCCAGCAGTTACTCGAGAACTAACACTGAAGCTTTCTTT
.	TRBV12-3/TRBV12-4	TRBJ1-2	TRBD1	CASSLLGGETTGDGYTF	TGTGCCAGCAGTTTATTGGGTGGGGAGACAACAGGGGATGGCTACACCTTC
.	TRBV20-1	TRBJ1-2	.	CSARWRRDGYTF	TGCAGTGCTCGCTGGAGGCGGGATGGCTACACCTTC
.	TRBV9	TRBJ1-1	.	CASSSSMTEAFF	TGTGCCAGCAGCTCCTCAATGACTGAAGCTTTCTTT
.	TRBV7-9	TRBJ1-2	.	CASSLEGHYGYTF	TGTGCCAGCAGCTTAGAGGGCCACTATGGCTACACCTTC
.	TRBV7-6	TRBJ1-6	.	CASRSGFNSPLHF	TGTGCCAGCAGGTCGGGGTTTAATTCACCCCTCCACTTT
.	TRBV25-1	TRBJ1-2	TRBD1	CASMSGTGVYGYTF	TGTGCCAGCATGTCGGGGACAGGGGTCTATGGCTACACCTTC
.	TRBV5-4	TRBJ2-1	.	CASSLSVAAGEQFF	TGTGCCAGCAGCTTGAGCGTGGCCGCGGGAGAGCAGTTCTTC
.	TRBV14	TRBJ2-1	.	CASSTWGYNEQFF	TGTGCCAGCAGTACCTGGGGCTACAATGAGCAGTTCTTC
.	TRBV29-1	TRBJ1-1	TRBD1	CSVEGTALNTEAFF	TGCAGCGTTGAGGGGACAGCCCTCAACACTGAAGCTTTCTTT
.	TRBV10-3	TRBJ2-5	.	CAISAGDQETQYF	TGTGCCATCAGCGCGGGTGACCAAGAGACCCAGTACTTC
.	TRBV5-6	TRBJ2-5	.	CASSGGRQETQYF	TGTGCCAGCAGCGGGGGACGGCAAGAGACCCAGTACTTC
.	TRBV20-1	TRBJ1-1	.	CSAEVLMNTEAFF	TGCAGTGCTGAGGTCCTCATGAACACTGAAGCTTTCTTT
.	TRBV29-1	TRBJ2-7	TRBD1	CSVESFTGGNSYEQYF	TGCAGCGTTGAATCTTTTACAGGGGGGAACTCCTACGAGCAGTACTTC
once	TRBV20-1	TRBJ2-7	.	CSARMGYGYEQYF	TGCAGTGCTAGAATGGGGTATGGGTACGAGCAGTACTTC